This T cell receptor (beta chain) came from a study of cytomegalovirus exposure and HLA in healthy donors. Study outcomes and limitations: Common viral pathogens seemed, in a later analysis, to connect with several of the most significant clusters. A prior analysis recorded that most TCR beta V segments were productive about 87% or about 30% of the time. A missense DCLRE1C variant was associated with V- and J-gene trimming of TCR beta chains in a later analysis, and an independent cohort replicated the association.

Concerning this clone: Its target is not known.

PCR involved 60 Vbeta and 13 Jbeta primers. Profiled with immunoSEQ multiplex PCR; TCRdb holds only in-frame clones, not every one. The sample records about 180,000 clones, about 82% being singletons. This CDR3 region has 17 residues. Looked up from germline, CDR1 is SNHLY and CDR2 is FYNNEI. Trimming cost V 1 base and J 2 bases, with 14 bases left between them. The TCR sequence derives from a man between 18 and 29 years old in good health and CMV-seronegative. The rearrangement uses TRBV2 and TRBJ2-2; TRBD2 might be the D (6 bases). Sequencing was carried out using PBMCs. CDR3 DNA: TGTGCCAGCAGTGAAGAACGGTGGAGGGTCAACACCGGGGAGCTGTTTTTT. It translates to CASSEERWRVNTGELFF.